Described below is a single TCR beta chain sequence and its context. These data originate in a study of blood T cell repertoires in COVID-19. Background on the study: Donors in the United States, Italy and Spain gave samples during acute or convalescent COVID-19.

Trimming took 3 bases from V and 3 from J, leaving 15 bases between them. Per germline, CDR1 DFQATT and CDR2 SNEGSKA (reference sequence). The CDR3 runs to 14 residues. In the authors' methods: It was from reference gene primer amplification that nucleated cell counts were estimated. Using immunoSEQ multiplex PCR, the repertoire was profiled, and TCRdb retains in-frame clones only, with some absent. V and J calls and clone size are as listed in that table; D and trimming were resolved from the DNA. This sample has just over 60,000 clones; about four fifths occur once, and the top ten carry under 25%. Seattle's cohort entered during active infection and was followed longitudinally.

The receptor was isolated from a man between 25 and 39 years old with COVID-19, enrolled during active disease. This rearrangement joins TRBV20-1 to TRBJ2-7; perhaps TRBD1 as D (5 bases). The specimen was peripheral blood. The CDR3 reads CSASPYRNNYEQYF. For the CDR3, the DNA is TGCAGTGCTAGTCCGTACAGGAATAACTACGAGCAGTACTTC.